The rows below give T cell receptor beta chains drawn from one sample of a study of regulatory T cells in long-lasting Graves disease. TCRdb recomputed calls from the multiplex PCR reads with MiXCR, one row per CDR3 protein. The sample has 400,000 to 550,000 distinct CDR3 sequences, 15% to 20% seen once. The data were also submitted as part of a second study, on T cells in Graves' hyperthyroidism and ophthalmopathy.

This sample comprised peripheral blood mononuclear cells (PBMCs), obtained at new diagnosis, from a patient treated with antithyroid drugs. Receptor source: a woman under 30 with Graves disease. CDR3s include the opening cysteine and the closing phenylalanine or tryptophan. The D gene is left open where the match is weak. Size is stated for part of the rows, as once, few or many counts, or as a class when the clone is expanded.

v_gene	abundance	d_gene	j_gene	CDR3aa	CDR3nt
TRBV11-2	.	.	TRBJ2-3	CASSPPVGLVMGDTQYF	TGTGCCAGCAGCCCCCCGGTGGGGCTAGTAATGGGAGATACGCAGTATTTT
TRBV12-3/TRBV12-4	.	TRBD1	TRBJ2-6	CASSLAGQVSSGANVLTF	TGTGCCAGCAGTTTAGCGGGACAGGTCAGCTCTGGGGCCAACGTCCTGACTTTC
TRBV2	few	.	TRBJ1-2	CASSDGWGLESYGYTF	TGTGCCAGCAGTGATGGTTGGGGTCTGGAGAGCTATGGCTACACCTTC
TRBV7-8	many	TRBD1	TRBJ2-7	CASSLQGQQTYEQYF	TGTGCCAGCAGCTTACAGGGACAGCAAACCTACGAGCAGTACTTC
TRBV6-9	many	TRBD2	TRBJ2-1	CASSYLKTSGSYEQFF	TGTGCCAGCAGTTACTTGAAAACTAGCGGGAGTTATGAGCAGTTCTTC
TRBV29-1	many	TRBD2	TRBJ2-3	CSVPSLTSGRADTQYF	TGCAGCGTCCCCTCTTTGACTTCCGGGAGGGCCGATACGCAGTATTTT
TRBV6-5	.	.	TRBJ2-7	CASSYMSNYEQYF	TGTGCCAGCAGTTATATGTCGAACTACGAGCAGTACTTC
TRBV20-1	.	TRBD2	TRBJ2-7	CSAHVAGGHEQYF	TGCAGTGCCCATGTAGCGGGAGGCCACGAGCAGTACTTC
TRBV5-6	many	TRBD1	TRBJ1-2	CASSSSFVRGSYGYTF	TGTGCCAGCAGCTCCTCTTTTGTCAGGGGGAGCTATGGCTACACCTTC
TRBV10-3	many	TRBD2	TRBJ2-1	CAISAATGGNEQFF	TGTGCCATCAGTGCCGCGACGGGGGGCAATGAGCAGTTCTTC
TRBV20-1	.	TRBD2	TRBJ2-5	CSASMAGAVETQYF	TGCAGTGCTAGTATGGCGGGAGCAGTTGAGACCCAGTACTTC
TRBV6-5	.	.	TRBJ1-5	CASSLVRVLNF	TGTGCCAGCAGTTTGGTAAGGGTCCTGAATTTT
TRBV5-1	.	TRBD1	TRBJ2-1	CASSPDRAEEQFF	TGCGCCAGCAGCCCTGACAGGGCTGAGGAGCAGTTCTTC
TRBV6-1	many	TRBD2	TRBJ2-3	CASSEDSSGGPSTDTQYF	TGTGCCAGCAGTGAAGATTCTAGCGGGGGACCAAGCACAGATACGCAGTATTTT
TRBV9	.	TRBD2	TRBJ2-7	CASSELAGGDYEQYF	TGTGCCAGCAGCGAACTAGCGGGAGGGGACTACGAGCAGTACTTC
TRBV6-2/TRBV6-3	.	.	TRBJ1-2	CASMETGTDYGYTF	TGTGCCAGCATGGAAACAGGGACTGACTATGGCTACACCTTC
TRBV28	few	.	TRBJ2-7	CASSSSGTGYEQYF	TGTGCCAGCAGTTCTTCAGGGACCGGTTACGAGCAGTACTTC
TRBV2	many	.	TRBJ2-7	CASSEARGAEQYF	TGTGCCAGCAGTGAAGCTCGGGGAGCCGAGCAGTACTTC
TRBV3-1	many	.	TRBJ2-1	CASSQSTDNEQFF	TGTGCCAGCAGCCAGTCAACCGACAATGAGCAGTTCTTC
TRBV3-1	few	.	TRBJ2-2	CASSRFYRDQINGELFF	TGTGCCAGCAGCCGCTTCTACCGGGACCAGATTAACGGGGAGCTGTTTTTT
TRBV7-9	many	.	TRBJ2-7	CASSYAQGRSYEQYF	TGTGCCAGCAGTTATGCGCAGGGGCGCTCCTACGAGCAGTACTTC
TRBV30	many	.	TRBJ1-5	CAWKLAKQPQHF	TGTGCCTGGAAATTGGCGAAACAGCCCCAGCATTTT
TRBV11-2	.	TRBD2	TRBJ2-1	CASSSPPSSGSPYNEQFF	TGTGCCAGCAGCTCGCCACCCTCTAGCGGGAGTCCCTACAATGAGCAGTTCTTC
TRBV7-9	many	TRBD2	TRBJ2-1	CASSLAGGHNEQFF	TGTGCCAGCAGCCTAGCGGGAGGGCACAATGAGCAGTTCTTC
TRBV2	many	TRBD1	TRBJ2-3	CASSEAPTGHRSTDTQYF	TGTGCCAGCAGTGAAGCACCGACAGGGCACAGAAGCACAGATACGCAGTATTTT
TRBV24-1	few	.	TRBJ1-2	CATSDQGYVGYTF	TGTGCCACCAGTGATCAGGGTTACGTTGGCTACACCTTC
TRBV7-9	.	TRBD2	TRBJ2-1	CASHSGSYNEQFF	TGTGCCAGCCATAGCGGGTCCTACAATGAGCAGTTCTTC
TRBV5-1	few	TRBD2	TRBJ2-5	CASSLVPTSGLETQYF	TGCGCCAGCAGCTTGGTGCCGACTAGCGGTTTAGAGACCCAGTACTTC
TRBV20-1	many	TRBD2	TRBJ2-1	CRGTSGINEQFF	TGCAGGGGCACTAGCGGGATCAATGAGCAGTTCTTC
TRBV12-3/TRBV12-4	many	.	TRBJ1-5	CASSLGDGPNQPQHF	TGTGCCAGCAGTTTAGGAGACGGCCCCAATCAGCCCCAGCATTTT
TRBV11-2	few	TRBD2	TRBJ2-7	CASSLDARGEEQYF	TGTGCCAGCAGCTTAGACGCTCGGGGGGAAGAGCAGTACTTC
TRBV28	many	.	TRBJ2-7	CASSQYPQSYEQYF	TGTGCCAGCAGCCAGTACCCCCAGTCCTACGAGCAGTACTTC
TRBV9	.	.	TRBJ2-5	CASSDQQETQYF	TGTGCCAGCAGCGACCAACAAGAGACCCAGTACTTC
TRBV5-6	.	.	TRBJ2-1	CASSLGVGTNTYNEQFF	TGTGCCAGCAGCTTGGGCGTTGGGACAAACACCTACAATGAGCAGTTCTTC
TRBV4-3	few	.	TRBJ1-5	CASSQDLSWRQPQHF	TGCGCCAGCAGCCAAGACTTATCCTGGCGTCAGCCCCAGCATTTT
TRBV10-1	many	TRBD1	TRBJ2-1	CASSGGSGGPSSYNEQFF	TGCGCCAGCAGTGGGGGGTCAGGGGGCCCGAGCTCCTACAATGAGCAGTTCTTC
TRBV5-1	few	TRBD2	TRBJ2-7	CASSLASGAPYEQYF	TGCGCCAGCAGCTTGGCTAGCGGGGCGCCCTACGAGCAGTACTTC
TRBV12-3/TRBV12-4	many	TRBD1	TRBJ1-2	CASSFDRGSPYGYTF	TGTGCCAGCAGTTTTGACAGGGGATCACCCTATGGCTACACCTTC
TRBV30	many	.	TRBJ2-7	CAWREGYEQYF	TGTGCCTGGAGGGAGGGCTACGAGCAGTACTTC
TRBV6-5	many	.	TRBJ2-5	CASSYFQGQETQYF	TGTGCCAGCAGTTACTTCCAGGGTCAAGAGACCCAGTACTTC
TRBV27	many	TRBD1	TRBJ2-1	CASSPRDRAYNEQFF	TGTGCCAGCAGTCCCCGGGACAGGGCTTACAATGAGCAGTTCTTC
TRBV11-2	.	.	TRBJ2-1	CASSRGGPRVGQFF	TGTGCCAGCAGCAGAGGAGGCCCGCGTGTGGGGCAGTTCTTC
TRBV10-3	.	TRBD2	TRBJ2-3	CAISELAGGTDTQYF	TGTGCCATCAGTGAATTAGCGGGAGGTACAGATACGCAGTATTTT
TRBV30	few	.	TRBJ1-6	CAWSSARWNSPLHF	TGTGCCTGGAGTTCCGCGAGGTGGAATTCACCCCTCCACTTT
TRBV10-3	.	.	TRBJ1-6	CAIKADNSPLHF	TGTGCCATCAAGGCCGATAATTCACCCCTCCACTTT
TRBV11-3	.	.	TRBJ2-1	CATREDSYNEQFF	TGTGCCACCCGGGAAGACTCCTACAATGAGCAGTTCTTC